One and the same sample provided the 23 T cell receptor beta chains below, sequenced in a study of T cell responses to AZD1222 COVID-19 vaccine. Generated by immunoSEQ multiplex PCR, the TCRdb table keeps only in-frame clones and is missing some. The sample lists about 67,000 clones, under 90% seen once, with 20% to 25% in the top ten. The specimen comprised peripheral blood, sampled on day 0 of AZD1222 vaccination. All receptors come from an adult in good health.

This chain uses TRBV2 with TRBJ1-1; D call uncertain. The CDR3 totals 12 residues. The germline V gene has CDR1 SNHLY and CDR2 FYNNEI. V dropped 5 bases and J dropped 6 bases, with 10 bases sitting between them. The CDR3 sequence: CASSSEWAEAFF. CDR3 nucleotide sequence: TGTGCCAGCAGTTCCGAGTGGGCTGAAGCTTTCTTT. Looking up the rest from reference TRBV2 and TRBJ1-1 gives the full variable domain: EPEVTQTPSHQVTQMGQEVILRCVPISNHLYFYWYRQILGQKVEFLVSFYNNEISEKSEIFDDQFSVERPDGSNFTLKIRSTKLEDSAMYFCASSSEWAEAFFGQGTRLTVV.

The V call is TRBV7-2, the J call TRBJ2-7, with TRBD1 matching 7 bases. Trimming removed 6 bases from V and 7 bases from J; junction bases left unmatched: 12. Germline V gene data show CDR1 as SGHTA and CDR2 as FQGNSA. The CDR3 totals 14 residues. The CDR3 DNA is TGTGCCAGCAGTCGCACAGGGGAAAGGGGTGAGCAGTACTTC. It codes for CASSRTGERGEQYF. Based on the CDR3 plus reference TRBV7-2 and TRBJ2-7, the full variable domain is GAGVSQSPSNKVTEKGKDVELRCDPISGHTALYWYRQSLGQGLEFLIYFQGNSAPDKSGLPSDRFSAERTGGSVSTLTIQRTQQEDSAVYLCASSRTGERGEQYFGPGTRLTVT.

This clone turned up a few times. The CDR3 here is CASSQDRAGANYGYTF. The CDR3 bases are TGTGCCAGCAGCCAAGATAGGGCAGGGGCTAACTATGGCTACACCTTC. The chain uses TRBV3-1 (or the pseudogene TRBV3-2) and TRBJ1-2; D might be TRBD1 (6 bases). The CDR3 sequence is 16 residues long. V was pared by 0 bases and J by 0 bases, with 11 bases between. Germline CDR1 and CDR2: LGHDT and YNNKEL (reference sequence).

The V gene is TRBV27, the J gene TRBJ2-7; D ambiguous. Germline lookup yields CDR1 MNHEY and CDR2 SMNVEV (reference sequence). CDR3 size: 12 residues. V was pared by 5 bases and J by 2 bases, with 7 bases between. CDR3 sequence: CASSPTPYEQYF. As DNA, the CDR3 is TGTGCCAGCAGTCCAACCCCCTACGAGCAGTACTTC.

The chain employs TRBV15 and TRBJ1-4; possible D gene TRBD1, 5 bases. The germline CDR1 and CDR2 sequences are LNHNV and YYDKDF (reference sequence). V gave up 6 bases and J gave up 10 bases, with 15 bases separating them. CDR3 length: 13 amino acids. This chain's CDR3 is CATSKTARGKLFF. The DNA for the CDR3 is TGTGCCACCAGTAAGACAGCCCGGGGAAAACTGTTTTTT.

The chain links TRBV19 to TRBJ1-5, with a weak D call TRBD1 (5 bases). The CDR3 has 14 residues. Germline loops: CDR1 LNHDA, CDR2 SQIVND (reference sequence). The germline V and J ends were trimmed by 10 bases and 6 bases, with 19 bases remaining between them. The CDR3 here is CATQTELQGQPQHF. The CDR3 nucleotides are TGTGCCACCCAGACAGAACTTCAGGGTCAGCCCCAGCATTTT.

This clone was seen a few times. This chain links TRBV7-2 with TRBJ2-7, with 10 nucleotides matching TRBD2. The CDR3 has 14 amino acids. V gave up 5 bases and J gave up 7 bases; unmatched junction bases: 8. The germline CDR1 and CDR2 sequences are SGHTA and FQGNSA. The CDR3 coding sequence is TGTGCCAGCAGCGTAACTAGCGGGAAAGGAGAGCAGTACTTC. Amino acid sequence: CASSVTSGKGEQYF.

V is TRBV18 and J is TRBJ1-1; D unresolved. CDR3 length equals 14 residues. The V end was cut by 6 bases, the J end by 2 bases, with 13 bases between. Germline CDR1 reads KGHSH; CDR2 reads LQKENI. The CDR3 DNA follows: TGTGCCAGCTCGCCTGTTAACGGTAACACTGAAGCTTTCTTT. Residues: CASSPVNGNTEAFF.

The chain has TRBV4-1 and TRBJ2-1; TRBD2 aligns across 10 bases. Germline-derived CDR1 and CDR2 are MGHRA and YSYEKL. The CDR3 runs to 16 residues. V shed 7 bases, J shed 4 bases, and the junction held 10 bases outside the gene matches. As DNA, the CDR3 is TGCGCCAGCAACCTCATTGGACTAGCGGAATACAATGAGCAGTTCTTC. Translating gives CASNLIGLAEYNEQFF.

The chain combines TRBV7-9 with TRBJ2-4; D is unresolved. The germline gives CDR1 SEHNR, CDR2 FQNEAQ (reference sequence). The CDR3 covers 15 residues. With 0 bases removed from V and 0 bases from J, the gap between germline ends came to 6 bases. This chain's CDR3 is CASSLAQIAKNIQYF. CDR3 sequence (DNA): TGTGCCAGCAGCTTAGCTCAAATAGCCAAAAACATTCAGTACTTC.

The rearrangement joins TRBV28 to TRBJ1-1, with D possibly TRBD1 on 6 matching bases. V was trimmed by 7 bases and J by 0 bases, leaving 9 bases between them. This CDR3 comprises 13 residues. The germline gives CDR1 MDHEN, CDR2 SYDVKM. Here the CDR3 reads CASKTGLNTEAFF. The DNA of the CDR3 is TGTGCCAGCAAAACAGGGCTGAACACTGAAGCTTTCTTT.

The chain joins TRBV29-1 to TRBJ1-5; D perhaps matches TRBD1 (5 bases). The CDR3 contains 13 residues. Looked up from germline, CDR1 is SQVTM and CDR2 is ANQGSEA. V was shortened by 4 bases and J by 2 bases, with 9 bases between the two germline ends. The CDR3 spells CSVARDGNQPQHF. CDR3 DNA: TGCAGCGTTGCTCGGGACGGCAATCAGCCCCAGCATTTT.

This clone was recorded once. This rearrangement joins TRBV4-2 to TRBJ2-3; tentative D call: TRBD2 (5 bases). CDR3 length equals 17 residues. V was pared by 3 bases and J by 3 bases, with 19 bases between. Germline loops: CDR1 LGHNA, CDR2 YNFKEQ. The CDR3 DNA sequence: TGTGCCAGCAGCCAGGGCACCTGGGAGTTGAGGACAGATACGCAGTATTTT. Translating gives CASSQGTWELRTDTQYF.

The chain joins TRBV12-3 or TRBV12-4 to TRBJ1-2; perhaps TRBD1 as D (6 bases). Trimming took off 6 bases at V and 2 bases at J, with 10 bases between the two ends. CDR3 length equals 13 residues. CDR3 nucleotides: TGTGCCAGCAGCCAAGGACAGAACTATGGCTACACCTTC. Residues: CASSQGQNYGYTF.

This chain uses TRBV12-3 or TRBV12-4 with TRBJ2-3; D not certain. The ends were cut back, 3 bases at V and 1 base at J, with 5 bases in the middle. CDR3 length: 13 amino acids. This CDR3 reads CASSFLGTDTQYF. CDR3 coding DNA: TGTGCCAGCAGTTTCCTTGGCACAGATACGCAGTATTTT.

The chain carries TRBV6-5 and TRBJ1-1; possibly TRBD1 for D (6 bases). Germline V CDR1 and CDR2: MNHEY, SVGAGI. V dropped 8 bases and J dropped 1 base, with 11 bases sitting between them. The CDR3 is 13 residues long. The CDR3 loop is CASLLDRNTEAFF. The CDR3 DNA follows: TGTGCCAGCCTCTTGGACAGGAACACTGAAGCTTTCTTT.

This chain connects TRBV5-4 to TRBJ2-7, with 9 bases aligning to TRBD1. CDR1 is SGHNT, CDR2 YYREEE, per germline (reference sequence). This CDR3 spans 14 amino acids. Unmatched junction bases numbered 5, after V lost 5 bases and J lost 2 bases. The CDR3 reads CASSQQGAPYEQYF. The CDR3 DNA reads as TGTGCCAGCAGTCAACAGGGGGCCCCCTACGAGCAGTACTTC.

The chain has TRBV24-1 and TRBJ2-3; no definite D call. Germline V gives CDR1 KGHDR, CDR2 SFDVKD. The CDR3 spans 11 residues. Trimming left V 9 bases short and J 0 bases short, with 3 bases between. CDR3 amino acids: CATESTDTQYF. In DNA form, the CDR3 reads TGTGCCACCGAAAGCACAGATACGCAGTATTTT.

The chain uses TRBV6-5 and TRBJ2-1; the match to TRBD2 covers 7 bases. The germline V gene has CDR1 MNHEY and CDR2 SVGAGI. The CDR3 contains 14 residues. V shed 7 bases and J 2 bases; nucleotides not matched to a gene: 5. CDR3 residues: CASITGTTYNEQFF. DNA for the CDR3: TGTGCCAGCATAACCGGGACTACCTACAATGAGCAGTTCTTC.

The chain joins TRBV19 to TRBJ2-2, with 10 bases lining up with TRBD2. Per the germline V gene, CDR1 is LNHDA and CDR2 is SQIVND (reference sequence). J gave up 6 bases and V 3 bases, and 19 bases lay outside the gene matches. The CDR3 covers 20 residues. The CDR3 nucleotides read TGTGCCAGTAGTATGCTAGCGGGCCTAGCGGGGGTCCAGGCCCCCGGGGAGCTGTTTTTT. It encodes CASSMLAGLAGVQAPGELFF.

The chain combines TRBV9 with TRBJ2-3; D ambiguous. Germline values: CDR1 SGDLS, CDR2 YYNGEE. V lost 4 bases to trimming and J lost 5 bases, with 14 bases between them. The CDR3 extends over 14 amino acids. The CDR3 coding sequence is TGTGCCAGCAGCCCCAGGACCGCGAAAGATACGCAGTATTTT. Its protein is CASSPRTAKDTQYF.

The chain carries TRBV19 and TRBJ2-7; TRBD1 might be the D (5 bases). V lost 5 bases, J lost 5 bases, and 16 bases lay in between. Germline V CDR1 and CDR2: LNHDA, SQIVND (reference sequence). The CDR3 loop spans 14 amino acids. The DNA of the CDR3 is TGTGCCAGTAGTCGAAAGGCAGGGCTTGACGAGCAGTACTTC. Translating it yields CASSRKAGLDEQYF.

This rearrangement joins TRBV30 to TRBJ1-1; D possibly corresponds to TRBD1 (6 bases). Per the germline V gene, CDR1 is GTSNPN and CDR2 is SVGIG (reference sequence). The CDR3 spans 13 residues. V was cut by 0 bases and J by 7 bases, with 12 bases left in between. For the CDR3, the DNA is TGTGCCTGGAGTGTTGGGGGCCGGATTGAAGCTTTCTTT. Encoded protein: CAWSVGGRIEAFF.